This T cell receptor beta chain was found in a study of shared clonotypes between healthy human individuals (dated by TCRdb to the early 2020s). With respect to the entire study: Two women and three men aged 18 to 49 years were included in the cohort. For each donor, CD4 naive and CD4 memory were each given three plates, CD8 naive was given two plates, and CD8 memory was given one plate. To increase sequencing depth and limit assay-specific biases, different laboratories used diverse techniques to prepare libraries and sequence TCR repertoires. Per donor, leukapheresis produced somewhere between about 0.8 and 9 billion PBMCs. Blood TCR repertoires of roughly five healthy adults were deeply sequenced to estimate repertoire size and the extent of clonotype sharing between individuals.

The germline V gene sets CDR1 to SGHTA and CDR2 to FQGNSA. Including the terminal cysteine and phenylalanine, the CDR3 comprises 15 residues. The only DNA kept is the CDR3, 45 bases in frame from the first base. V loses 4 bases, J loses 5 bases, and the germline ends lie 15 bases apart. What the study reported, not specific to this receptor: Compared with non-shared clonotypes, clonotypes shared by all four sorted-subset donors had higher generation probabilities. When a few donors were compared, the shared fraction of clonotypes was about 5% for naive CD4, 3.5% to 4% for naive CD8, more than 2% for memory CD4, and 0.35% to 0.4% for memory CD8. Sampling was limited to blood, and TCR repertoires in tissue likely differ from TCR repertoires in blood. Pairwise subsampling led to the expectation that sequencing depth would affect the degree of clonotype sharing among donors. Naive subsets generally had larger estimated clonotype richness than memory subsets. Incomplete sequencing was indicated by rarefaction of sorted-subset datasets, despite the large sequencing depth. Because the study included a small number of donors, the genetic and exposure-history diversity represented was limited.

The donors were healthy, HIV-negative adults who had no recently reported acute infections or vaccinations. Every donor was a Caucasian adult residing in Nashville, Tennessee, USA. CD4+ T cells were enriched by magnetic negative selection; naive cells were then positively selected on CD45RA, and the negative fraction formed the memory subset. Blood was obtained by leukapheresis, after which PBMCs were separated by Ficoll-Histopaque density gradient centrifugation and cryopreserved in liquid nitrogen vapor phase. Purity and quantity of every magnetically sorted T cell population were checked by analytical flow cytometry. Each sorted fraction had its genomic DNA isolated and then quantified by UV absorbance on a Nanodrop 2000c. TCR CDR3 regions were amplified from genomic DNA by multiplex PCR using the deep immunoSEQ assay. For each cell subset, the extracted genomic DNA was distributed evenly across all wells of several immunoSEQ 96-well plates, and each plate served as one replicate. For sorted subsets, approximately 190 ng genomic DNA, equal to 30,000 to 35,000 T cell genomes, was loaded into each replicate PCR. Purified libraries were quantified with a Qubit 3.0 fluorometer, sized on a Bioanalyzer 2100, and re-quantified with the KAPA Library Quantification kit. Every immunoSEQ 96-well plate was sequenced on a separate single-read 150-cycle Illumina NextSeq 550 flow cell. Per the source publication's procedure: Because the immunoSEQ output held only junctional sequences and lacked quality scores, the filtering could not match the filtering applied to full-length reads. Sequences were annotated with PyIR, a Python wrapper for IgBLAST v1.9, and V/J genes and CDR3 were assigned using IMGT germline references. Reads were removed for weak V/J assignments (E-value above 1e-6), missing CDR3, stop codons, out-of-frame junctions, or ambiguous translated residues. V3J clonotypes were defined as sequences sharing an identical inferred V gene, J gene, and CDR3 amino acid sequence. The percentage overlap between two repertoires was calculated by dividing the number of shared unique clonotypes by the size of the smaller repertoire. Repertoire richness was assessed with RTK rarefaction, the Chao1 estimator, and Recon v2.1 estimates of unobserved clonotypes. Generation probabilities were computed with OLGA for all TCRbeta clonotypes obtained by the gDNA method from several donors. Drawn from immuneACCESS, this table holds only the in-frame rearrangements with V and J called that TCRdb kept. Clones are partly lost; checked studies trace under half to an unresolved V gene and leave the rest unexplained. The DNA was the basis for D and trimming; V, J and clone size are from that table. The sample table holds approximately 980,000 clones, of which more than 75% were seen once. The ten largest clones capture approximately 1.5% of the sample.

As to this clone: Its specific antigen is unknown. Base qualities are missing; no much larger clone stands one base away.

This receptor was taken from a man aged 18 to 30 in good health. Sequencing input: memory CD4+ T cells sorted from blood. In the paper's terms, the cell subset or site label means: CD45RA-negative fraction. The rearranged segments are TRBV7-2 and TRBJ1-3, with an unclear D gene assignment. At the DNA level, the sequence is TGTGCCAGCAGCTATAATTCGGGAGCAAGAAACACCATATATTTT. This translates into CASSYNSGARNTIYF.